This entry is about one T cell receptor beta chain. Its antigen is unknown. CDR3 length: 12 amino acids. V lost 2 bases, J lost 6 bases, and 4 bases lay in between. Germline-derived CDR1 and CDR2 are SGHVS and FNYEAQ. The repertoire was sequenced with immunoSEQ multiplex PCR; TCRdb's copy has only in-frame clones and lacks some. Of under 130,000 clones listed, roughly nine tenths are singletons. These data originate in a study of T cell responses to AZD1222 COVID-19 vaccine. Study-level results: Spike-spanning, vaccine-associated CD4 TCRs were dominant at 160-218 and 743-854.

This sequence joins TRBV7-6 and TRBJ2-2; no firm D call. Sequenced here: peripheral blood, sampled 28 days after the second AZD1222 dose. The TCR was taken from an adult who received the AZD1222 COVID-19 vaccine. CDR3 sequence: CASSLWAGELFF. The CDR3, as DNA: TGTGCCAGCAGCTTATGGGCCGGGGAGCTGTTTTTT. Variable domain in full (rest from reference TRBV7-6 and TRBJ2-2): GAGVSQSPRYKVTKRGQDVALRCDPISGHVSLYWYRQALGQGPEFLTYFNYEAQQDKSGLPNDRFSAERPEGSISTLTIQRTEQRDSAMYRCASSLWAGELFFGEGSRLTVL.